The rows below give T cell receptor beta chains drawn from one sample of a study of shared clonotypes between healthy human individuals. TCRdb's copy holds only in-frame clones and misses some; the assay was immunoSEQ multiplex PCR. The table has about 1.1 million clones, 70% to 80% seen once; the top ten hold under 0.6%. The sequenced sample was memory CD4+ T cells from PBMCs. These receptors originate from a man aged 18 to 30 in good health. Some clones in this sample may be carry-over from other donors' samples. Both conserved end residues are part of each CDR3. The D gene is left open where the match is weak. The size of a clone is reported for some rows only, either as once, few or many, or as a class for expanded clones.

CDR3nt,CDR3aa,len,v_gene,abundance,d_gene,j_gene
TGTGCCAGCAGCTTAAACGTCTACGAGCAGTACTTC,CASSLNVYEQYF,12,TRBV7-2,few,.,TRBJ2-7
TGTGCCAGTAGCCTGGGACAGGGGAGCACAGATACGCAGTATTTT,CASSLGQGSTDTQYF,15,TRBV19,.,TRBD1,TRBJ2-3
TGCGCCAGCAGCTTGGGGTTTGCGGGCGAAGAGACCCAGTACTTC,CASSLGFAGEETQYF,15,TRBV5-1,.,.,TRBJ2-5
TGTGCCAGCAGACTCGGGACAATGTCCTACGAGCAGTACTTC,CASRLGTMSYEQYF,14,TRBV6-5,many,.,TRBJ2-7
TGCGCCAGCAGCCTGGGACAGAGAGCCTACGAGCAGTACTTC,CASSLGQRAYEQYF,14,TRBV5-1,.,TRBD1,TRBJ2-7
TGCGCCAGCAGCTTGGTAGGGACAGCTAATGAAAAACTGTTTTTT,CASSLVGTANEKLFF,15,TRBV5-1,.,TRBD1,TRBJ1-4
TGTGCCAGCAGTTCCTTTGCAGGGTCCGGAAACACCATATATTTT,CASSSFAGSGNTIYF,15,TRBV5-4,.,.,TRBJ1-3
TGTGCCAGCAGTTTCTACAGAGCCCAAGAGACCCAGTACTTC,CASSFYRAQETQYF,14,TRBV28,.,.,TRBJ2-5
TGTGCCAGCAGTCGACTAGCGGGAGGCCTCCGCACAGATACGCAGTATTTT,CASSRLAGGLRTDTQYF,17,TRBV28,.,TRBD2,TRBJ2-3
TGCGCCAGCAGCTTGGGGGGGTTGGAGACCCAGTACTTC,CASSLGGLETQYF,13,TRBV5-1,.,.,TRBJ2-5
TGTGCCAGCAGAAGGGACACAGGGGATGAAAAACTGTTTTTT,CASRRDTGDEKLFF,14,TRBV2,.,TRBD1,TRBJ1-4
TGTGCCAGCAGCTCGACAGGGGGTGGCTACACCTTC,CASSSTGGGYTF,12,TRBV5-4,.,TRBD1,TRBJ1-2
TGTGCCAGCCGGACCGCGGGAGCCGGGGAGCTGTTTTTT,CASRTAGAGELFF,13,TRBV2,.,TRBD2,TRBJ2-2
TGTGCCAGCAGCTACTTGACAGGGCCAACCGTTGTTGAAGCTTTCTTT,CASSYLTGPTVVEAFF,16,TRBV7-2,.,TRBD1,TRBJ1-1
TGTGCCAGCAGCCAAGGACACGGGAGTCAGCCCCAGCATTTT,CASSQGHGSQPQHF,14,TRBV27,.,.,TRBJ1-5
TGTGCCAGCAGCTTGTGGGGGGGCCGAGGTCAGCCCCAGCATTTT,CASSLWGGRGQPQHF,15,TRBV5-6,once,.,TRBJ1-5
TGCGCCAGCAGCCTCGCGTTGGATCAGCCCCAGCATTTT,CASSLALDQPQHF,13,TRBV4-1,.,.,TRBJ1-5
TGTGCCAGCAGCTGGCGGTACCAAGAGACCCAGTACTTC,CASSWRYQETQYF,13,TRBV27,.,.,TRBJ2-5
TGTGCCAGCAGTCCCTCCTGGCAGACTAATGAAAAACTGTTTTTT,CASSPSWQTNEKLFF,15,TRBV27,.,.,TRBJ1-4
TGTGCCAGCAGTCCCCAGGGCTTGAACACTGAAGCTTTCTTT,CASSPQGLNTEAFF,14,TRBV6-1,.,.,TRBJ1-1
TGTGCCAGCAGCGGAGATCTAGCGGGAGTTTCAGGCGAGCAGTTCTTC,CASSGDLAGVSGEQFF,16,TRBV7-6,.,TRBD2,TRBJ2-1
TGCGCCAGCAGCTTGCTGAGCCCCATAGATACGCAGTATTTT,CASSLLSPIDTQYF,14,TRBV5-1,.,.,TRBJ2-3
TGTGCCAGCGATAGTCCCGGAGGGGTGAACACTGAAGCTTTCTTT,CASDSPGGVNTEAFF,15,TRBV7-9,.,.,TRBJ1-1
TGCGCCAGCAGCTTGTCGGTGGGGGATTACGAGCAGTACTTC,CASSLSVGDYEQYF,14,TRBV5-1,.,.,TRBJ2-7
TGTGCCAGCGCCTGGGCGGGATTGGGAAACACCATATATTTT,CASAWAGLGNTIYF,14,TRBV28,.,.,TRBJ1-3
TGTGCCATCAGTGGAACCCAAGAGACCCAGTACTTC,CAISGTQETQYF,12,TRBV10-3,.,.,TRBJ2-5